This entry features one T cell receptor (beta chain) sequence. The sample is drawn from a study of OX40 agonist ivuxolimab in advanced cancers. Libraries were prepared by immunoSEQ multiplex PCR; TCRdb keeps only in-frame clonotypes and omits some of them. The table has roughly 92,000 clones, roughly 89% seen once. There are 17 residues in the CDR3. The germline V gene encodes CDR1 MRHNA and CDR2 SNTAGT. The germline V and J ends were trimmed by 0 bases and 2 bases, with 14 bases remaining between them. The sequenced sample was CD4+ or CD8+ T cells sorted from blood, obtained in a trial of the OX40 agonist ivuxolimab. The gene calls are TRBV6-4 and TRBJ2-1, with a tentative D call TRBD2 (6 bases). This TCR was recovered from an adult with an advanced solid tumor such as melanoma, head and neck, liver or kidney cancer. CDR3 sequence: CASSDSGGRGPYNEQFF. CDR3 DNA sequence: TGTGCCAGCAGTGACTCGGGCGGGCGGGGCCCCTACAATGAGCAGTTCTTC.